The 29 T cell receptor beta chains reported below all come from one sample, sequenced in a study of cytomegalovirus exposure and HLA in healthy donors. The PCR contained 60 Vbeta and 13 Jbeta primers. The repertoire was sequenced with immunoSEQ multiplex PCR; TCRdb's copy has only in-frame clones and lacks some. The sample gives 100,000 to 150,000 clones, approximately 68% of which show up once; 1.6% is in the top ten. Source material: PBMCs. Receptor source: a man aged 25 to 45 in good health and CMV-seropositive.

The CDR3 region is CASTLDAFRETDTQYF. Here the CDR3 DNA reads TGTGCCAGCACCCTGGATGCCTTTCGGGAAACAGATACGCAGTATTTT. This chain links TRBV5-4 with TRBJ2-3, with a possible D match to TRBD2 (5 bases). V was pared by 6 bases and J by 3 bases, with 20 bases between. Germline CDR1 reads SGHNT; CDR2 reads YYREEE (reference sequence). This CDR3 is 16 amino acids long. Supplemented by reference TRBV5-4 and TRBJ2-3, the full variable domain reads ETGVTQSPTHLIKTRGQQVTLRCSSQSGHNTVSWYQQALGQGPQFIFQYYREEENGRGNFPPRFSGLQFPNYSSELNVNALELDDSALYLCASTLDAFRETDTQYFGPGTRLTVL.

The gene calls are TRBV5-8 and TRBJ2-7, with a tentative D call TRBD1 (5 bases). Looked up from germline, CDR1 is SGHTS and CDR2 is YDEGEE. The CDR3 spans 13 residues. V lost 1 base and J 8 bases, leaving 13 bases between the germline ends. This CDR3 reads CASSLTRGSQQYF. Written as DNA, the CDR3 is TGTGCCAGCAGCTTGACAAGGGGTTCTCAGCAGTACTTC.

This clone appeared a single time. The chain links TRBV5-1 to TRBJ2-2; D gene uncertain. CDR3 length: 12 residues. Germline V CDR1 and CDR2: SGHRS, YFSETQ. Trimming cost V 5 bases and J 3 bases, with 5 bases left between them. The CDR3: CASRRDTGELFF. The CDR3 coding sequence is TGCGCCAGCAGACGGGACACCGGGGAGCTGTTTTTT.

Only a few counts were recorded for this clone. As DNA, the CDR3 is TGCGCCAGCAGCCAAAGACTAGCGGGAGTGCTCCCCTATACGCAGTATTTT. Amino acid sequence: CASSQRLAGVLPYTQYF. V gene TRBV4-1 combines with J gene TRBJ2-3; the match to TRBD2 covers 12 bases. The CDR3 covers 17 residues. The junction had 10 bases not matched to a gene; V was cut back by 2 bases and J by 7 bases. Germline V gives CDR1 MGHRA, CDR2 YSYEKL.

The chain employs TRBV14 and TRBJ2-7, with 12 bases aligning to TRBD2. V was clipped by 3 bases and J by 3 bases; unmatched bases: 9. Germline values: CDR1 SGHDN, CDR2 FVKESK. The CDR3 runs 17 residues. The CDR3 nucleotides read TGTGCCAGCAGCCACCCCCGGGGACTAGCGGGTCGCTACGAGCAGTACTTC. It specifies CASSHPRGLAGRYEQYF.

This clone was detected a few times. The chain has TRBV7-2 and TRBJ2-7; a possible D gene is TRBD1 (9 bases). The V end was cut by 5 bases, the J end by 1 base, with 24 bases between. Germline values: CDR1 SGHTA, CDR2 FQGNSA. This CDR3 is 18 amino acids long. This CDR3 is CASSRRGGGTGSSYEQYF. The CDR3 coding sequence is TGTGCCAGCAGCCGCCGGGGGGGTGGGACAGGGAGTTCCTACGAGCAGTACTTC. The full variable domain, completed using reference TRBV7-2 and TRBJ2-7, is GAGVSQSPSNKVTEKGKDVELRCDPISGHTALYWYRQSLGQGLEFLIYFQGNSAPDKSGLPSDRFSAERTGGSVSTLTIQRTQQEDSAVYLCASSRRGGGTGSSYEQYFGPGTRLTVT.

This clone was picked up a small number of times. V usage is TRBV6-4 and J usage is TRBJ2-1; 10 bases agree with TRBD2. Losses at the gene ends were 2 bases for V and 16 bases for J; bases not matched to a gene: 11. Germline V gives CDR1 MRHNA, CDR2 SNTAGT. The CDR3 has 14 amino acids. This chain's CDR3 is CASSDRAGSGRNFF. The DNA for the CDR3 is TGTGCCAGCAGTGACAGGGCTGGTAGCGGGAGGAACTTCTTC.

The chain couples TRBV29-1 to TRBJ1-1; 12 positions agree with TRBD1. CDR1 SQVTM and CDR2 ANQGSEA come from the germline V gene. V was pared by 7 bases and J by 4 bases, with 4 bases of the junction left unmatched. The CDR3 length is 13 residues. The CDR3 DNA reads TGCAGCGGGGGGGACAGGGGGCTCACTGAAGCTTTCTTT. Its protein is CSGGDRGLTEAFF.

The gene calls are TRBV10-3 and TRBJ1-2, with 7 positions matching TRBD1. Germline V gene sequence: CDR1 ENHRY, CDR2 SYGVKD. This CDR3 region has 15 residues. After removal of 2 bases from V and 4 bases from J, the junction contained 7 bases not matched to a gene. The CDR3 protein is CAISEKETGIYGYTF. The CDR3, as DNA: TGTGCCATCAGTGAGAAGGAGACAGGGATCTATGGCTACACCTTC.

Notes on this clone: Mismatch with germline at one junction end may stem from a read error. This chain joins TRBV6-5 and TRBJ1-4; D is unresolved. CDR1 and CDR2 (germline): MNHEY, SVGAGI. This CDR3 contains 16 residues. In nucleotides, the CDR3 is TGTGCCAGCAGTTACTCTCAAGGAGGACGTAATGGAAAACTGTTTTTT. It specifies CASSYSQGGRNGKLFF.

A remark on this clone: The junction shows a germline mismatch at one end, possibly a read error. This chain joins TRBV4-1 and TRBJ2-5, with 7 bases aligning to TRBD1. The J call is doubtful: the DNA matches TRBJ2-7 better. This CDR3 is 14 amino acids long. CDR1 MGHRA and CDR2 YSYEKL come from the germline V gene. The CDR3 DNA reads as TGCGCCAACAGCCAACGACAGGGTTCCTACGAGCAGTACTTC. It yields the protein CANSQRQGSYEQYF.

V gene TRBV6-5 combines with J gene TRBJ1-2; tentative D call: TRBD1 (6 bases). Trimming took 5 bases from V and 7 from J, leaving 17 bases between them. This CDR3 comprises 14 residues. Germline V gene lookup returns CDR1 MNHEY and CDR2 SVGAGI. The CDR3 sequence is CASSIDRSTSGYTF. The CDR3 DNA follows: TGTGCCAGCAGTATCGACAGGTCTACTAGTGGCTACACCTTC.

This chain joins TRBV18 and TRBJ1-1; possible D gene TRBD1, 5 bases. The CDR3 sequence is 13 residues long. V was pared by 1 base and J by 9 bases, with 12 bases between. Germline CDR1 and CDR2: KGHSH and LQKENI. Here the CDR3 DNA reads TGTGCCAGCTCACCACGGGCGGGGGGGAAAGCTTTCTTT. Its protein product is CASSPRAGGKAFF.

This chain connects TRBV5-1 to TRBJ2-2, with D possibly being TRBD1 (5 bases). V shed 4 bases and J shed 6 bases, with 22 bases lying between them. Per the germline V gene, CDR1 is SGHRS and CDR2 is YFSETQ. This CDR3 region has 17 residues. The CDR3 DNA sequence: TGCGCCAGCAGCCCCCGTGGGTCCAGGGTCGAACCCGGGGAGCTGTTTTTT. Amino acid sequence: CASSPRGSRVEPGELFF.

On this clone itself: Germline is not matched at one junction end, which may reflect a read error. Distinct nucleotide sequences in the sample also encode this CDR3. The chain is built from TRBV7-7 and TRBJ2-3; D perhaps matches TRBD2 (5 bases). CDR1 SSHAT and CDR2 FNYEAQ come from the germline V gene (reference sequence). The CDR3 is 13 amino acids. In DNA form, the CDR3 reads TGCGCTAGCAGCTATGCGGGCACAGATACGCAGTATTTT. It yields the protein CASSYAGTDTQYF.

The genes are TRBV28 and TRBJ2-5; 10 nucleotides match TRBD2. The germline V gene has CDR1 MDHEN and CDR2 SYDVKM. The CDR3 is 16 amino acids. Losses at the gene ends were 1 base for V and 4 bases for J; bases not matched to a gene: 6. CDR3 coding DNA: TGTGCCAGCAGTTTATTTCTAGCGGGGGTGGCAGAGACCCAGTACTTC. It translates to CASSLFLAGVAETQYF.

J is TRBJ1-1 and V is TRBV27; perhaps TRBD1 as D (6 bases). Germline V lookup: CDR1 MNHEY, CDR2 SMNVEV (reference sequence). V was pared by 3 bases and J by 5 bases, with 10 bases between. This CDR3 has 13 residues. Here the CDR3 DNA reads TGTGCCAGCAGTTTGAACAGGGAGACTGAAGCTTTCTTT. This gives the protein CASSLNRETEAFF.

CDR3: CATSRASRVTYNEQFF. CDR3 DNA sequence: TGTGCCACCAGCAGAGCGAGTCGGGTTACCTACAATGAGCAGTTCTTC. J is TRBJ2-1 and V is TRBV15; D gene uncertain. The V gene lost 1 base and the J gene lost 2 bases, with 12 bases spanning the gap. Germline V gene sequence: CDR1 LNHNV, CDR2 YYDKDF (reference sequence). The CDR3 totals 16 residues.

The chain links TRBV4-1 to TRBJ1-1; 7 nucleotides align to TRBD1. With V trimmed by 2 bases and J by 4 bases, 7 bases remained unmatched. CDR1 is MGHRA and CDR2 is YSYEKL in the germline V gene. This CDR3 contains 15 residues. The CDR3 DNA sequence: TGCGCCAGCAGCCAAATGACAGGGTCAGGCACTGAAGCTTTCTTT. This gives the protein CASSQMTGSGTEAFF.

The table lists this clone with a few counts. The gene calls are TRBV6-1 and TRBJ1-5; D ambiguous. CDR1 and CDR2 from the germline V gene are MNHNS and SASEGT. The V end lost 3 bases, the J end lost 5 bases, and 8 bases lay between the germline ends. The CDR3 spans 13 residues. The CDR3 is CASSDRIYQPQHF. For the CDR3, the DNA is TGTGCCAGCAGTGACAGAATCTATCAGCCCCAGCATTTT.

The chain uses TRBV29-1 and TRBJ2-5; 8 bases line up with TRBD1. CDR3 length equals 11 residues. Germline CDR1 and CDR2: SQVTM and ANQGSEA. The V and J ends lost 6 bases and 3 bases, in that order; junction bases with no gene match: 0. The CDR3 is CSVDREETQYF. The CDR3 coding sequence is TGCAGCGTGGACAGGGAAGAGACCCAGTACTTC.

This rearrangement joins TRBV11-3 to TRBJ2-1; no reliable D call. V was clipped by 2 bases and J by 5 bases, with 7 bases between them. CDR3 length: 13 amino acids. Germline CDR1 is SGHNT and CDR2 is YENEEA. The CDR3 region is CASSLNSNNEQFF. DNA of the CDR3: TGTGCCAGCAGCTTAAACTCAAACAATGAGCAGTTCTTC.

The chain employs TRBV5-8 and TRBJ1-4, with D unclear. V was clipped by 0 bases and J by 10 bases, with 13 bases between them. This CDR3 has 14 amino acids. Germline V lookup: CDR1 SGHTS, CDR2 YDEGEE. The CDR3, as DNA: TGTGCCAGCAGCTTGGGGCAGGCCACGAGAAAACTGTTTTTT. Translation gives CASSLGQATRKLFF.

The table lists this clone with a few counts. The chain uses TRBV6-5 and TRBJ2-1; TRBD1 might be the D (6 bases). This CDR3 comprises 15 residues. V was pared by 7 bases and J by 2 bases, with 15 bases between. Germline assignment: CDR1 MNHEY and CDR2 SVGAGI. As DNA, the CDR3 is TGTGCCAGCACCCGGACAGCCACAGCCTACAATGAGCAGTTCTTC. It translates to CASTRTATAYNEQFF.

The gene calls are TRBV5-5 and TRBJ2-5; possibly TRBD1 for D (6 bases). The germline V gene encodes CDR1 SGHKS and CDR2 YYEKEE (reference sequence). The CDR3 length is 16 residues. Trimming removed 7 bases from V and 3 bases from J, with 22 bases in between. The DNA for the CDR3 is TGTGCCAGCTCATTAGTCCCGGGACACGGAGAAGAGACCCAGTACTTC. Translating it yields CASSLVPGHGEETQYF. Full variable domain (rest looked up from reference TRBV5-5 and TRBJ2-5): DAGVTQSPTHLIKTRGQQVTLRCSPISGHKSVSWYQQVLGQGPQFIFQYYEKEERGRGNFPDRFSARQFPNYSSELNVNALLLGDSALYLCASSLVPGHGEETQYFGPGTRLLVL.

The CDR3 reads CASSHTTSSGRGINEQFF. Written as DNA, the CDR3 is TGTGCCAGCAGCCACACAACCTCTAGCGGGAGGGGGATTAATGAGCAGTTCTTC. The chain carries TRBV4-2 and TRBJ2-1; 12 bases agree with TRBD2. The germline V gene has CDR1 LGHNA and CDR2 YNFKEQ. There are 18 residues in the CDR3. Trimming removed 3 bases from V and 7 bases from J; junction bases left unmatched: 13.

Regarding this clone: The germline gene is not matched at one end of the junction; a read error may be the cause. This chain connects TRBV7-9 to TRBJ2-5, with TRBD2 matching 8 bases. The CDR3 length is 17 residues. Germline CDR1 reads SEHNR; CDR2 reads FQNEAQ (reference sequence). This CDR3 is CSSSLDPGGGIMETQYF. The DNA of the CDR3 is TGTTCCAGCAGCTTAGACCCCGGGGGGGGGATAATGGAGACCCAGTACTTC. The full variable domain, rest sourced from reference TRBV7-9 and TRBJ2-5, is DTGVSQNPRHKITKRGQNVTFRCDPISEHNRLYWYRQTLGQGPEFLTYFQNEAQLEKSRLLSDRFSAERPKGSFSTLEIQRTEQGDSAMYLCSSSLDPGGGIMETQYFGPGTRLLVL.

In its sample, this clone was seen once. This chain joins TRBV5-1 and TRBJ1-5, with 7 bases lining up with TRBD1. Per germline, CDR1 SGHRS and CDR2 YFSETQ. V lost 4 bases and J lost 4; bases outside the gene matches: 8. The CDR3 is 15 residues long. Here the CDR3 reads CASSPWGQPNQPQHF. CDR3 DNA: TGCGCCAGCAGCCCTTGGGGACAGCCTAATCAGCCCCAGCATTTT.

J is TRBJ2-2 and V is TRBV2; tentative D call: TRBD2 (5 bases). V lost 6 bases and J lost 6, with 11 bases in between. The CDR3 is made up of 13 amino acids. The germline CDR1 and CDR2 sequences are SNHLY and FYNNEI. The CDR3, as DNA: TGTGCCAGCAGCACAACAGCGGCCGGGGAGCTGTTTTTT. Protein sequence: CASSTTAAGELFF. Full variable domain (outside the CDR3, taken from reference TRBV2 and TRBJ2-2): EPEVTQTPSHQVTQMGQEVILRCVPISNHLYFYWYRQILGQKVEFLVSFYNNEISEKSEIFDDQFSVERPDGSNFTLKIRSTKLEDSAMYFCASSTTAAGELFFGEGSRLTVL.